Each of the 5 T cell receptor beta chains below was sequenced from the same sample in a study of T-cell memory formation after mild COVID-19 (dated by TCRdb to the early 2020s). Receptor libraries were prepared by 5' RACE. TCRdb lists the instrument as Illumina NovaSeq 6000. TCRdb itself trimmed the public reads at Q25 with fastp, ran MiXCR and retained productive beta chains. Rows matching on CDR3 protein sequence are summarized as one entry with the most common DNA and genes. The sample yields under 250,000 distinct CDR3 sequences; approximately 15% were counted once. Of the sample, under 2.5% falls within the top ten clones. Sequencing input: PBMCs or a T cell subset sorted from them (not recorded which). Receptor source: an adult woman who had mild COVID-19 (a few samples of this study predate the infection). The sample titles of this study are shuffled in the database, so cell type and time point are left out; the donor was told from shared clones.

This clonotype was seen ten or more times. The V gene is TRBV15, the J gene TRBJ2-3; TRBD2 agrees at 14 bases. J was trimmed by 3 bases and V by 5 bases; bases with no gene match: 4. The CDR3 consists of 16 residues. In germline, CDR1 is LNHNV, CDR2 YYDKDF (reference sequence). The CDR3 is CATSGGLAGATDTQYF. The CDR3, as DNA: TGTGCCACCAGCGGGGGACTAGCGGGAGCAACAGATACGCAGTATTTT.

The chain has TRBV6-5 and TRBJ2-2; TRBD2 aligns across 14 bases. Looked up from germline, CDR1 is MNHEY and CDR2 is SVGAGI. J gave up 7 bases and V 6 bases, and 7 bases lay outside the gene matches. The CDR3 length is 16 residues. In nucleotides, the CDR3 is TGTGCCAGCAGGGGACTAGCGGGAGTGATCGTCGGGGAGCTGTTTTTT. This sequence encodes CASRGLAGVIVGELFF.

The rearrangement joins TRBV30 to TRBJ2-1; D is perhaps TRBD1 (6 bases). Per the germline V gene, CDR1 is GTSNPN and CDR2 is SVGIG (reference sequence). With 1 base removed from V and 9 bases from J, the gap between germline ends came to 10 bases. This CDR3 spans 12 amino acids. CDR3 in amino acids: CAWSGPGAEQFF. The CDR3 nucleotides are TGTGCCTGGAGTGGGCCAGGGGCTGAGCAGTTCTTC.

V and J are TRBV5-1 and TRBJ1-5; D may be TRBD1 (5 bases). Per the germline V gene, CDR1 is SGHRS and CDR2 is YFSETQ. Trimming shortened V by 0 bases and J by 2 bases, and 9 bases separated the two germline ends. This CDR3 is 15 amino acids long. CDR3 amino acids: CASSLDGAGNQPQHF. The CDR3 DNA reads TGCGCCAGCAGCTTGGATGGGGCTGGCAATCAGCCCCAGCATTTT.

This clonotype has more than one count but fewer than ten. The rearrangement links TRBV20-1 to TRBJ2-7; TRBD1 matches at 11 bases. From germline, CDR1 is DFQATT and CDR2 SNEGSKA (reference sequence). V lost 5 bases, J lost 4 bases, and 7 bases stayed unmatched. The CDR3 sequence is 14 residues long. The chain's CDR3 is CSALPGTGGYEQYF. CDR3 nucleotides: TGCAGTGCTCTACCCGGGACAGGGGGTTACGAGCAGTACTTC.